The rows below give T cell receptor beta chains drawn from one sample of a study of blood T cells in healthy people across ages. MiXCR, applied by TCRdb to the 5' RACE reads, yields one record per CDR3 protein. The sample comprises about 1.4 million distinct CDR3 sequences, around 55% of which are singletons, and 5.5% to 8% rests with the top ten. Material for sequencing was blood. These TCRs come from a man between 18 and 35 years old in good health. Each CDR3 is given with its conserved first and last residue. D genes are given only for firm matches. Only some rows state a clone size, as once, few, many or a class for expanded clones.

v_gene	d_gene	j_gene	abundance	CDR3nt	CDR3aa
TRBV6-2/TRBV6-3	-	TRBJ2-7	once	TGTGCCAGCAGTCGCCGTCCCGGAGTCGAGCAGTACTTC	CASSRRPGVEQYF
TRBV5-1	-	TRBJ2-3	-	TGCGCCAGCAGCCCGAAGGACTACACAGATACGCAGTATTTT	CASSPKDYTDTQYF
TRBV4-1	-	TRBJ2-7	-	TGCGCCAGCAGCCCATACGGACAGTTAAGGAACGAGCAGTACTTC	CASSPYGQLRNEQYF
TRBV11-2	TRBD1	TRBJ1-1	few	TGTGCCAGCAGCTTAGATCTGGGACAGTCCACTGAAGCTTTCTTT	CASSLDLGQSTEAFF
TRBV20-1	-	TRBJ2-7	few	TGCAGTGCTAGAAAAGCGTCCGAGCAGTACTTC	CSARKASEQYF
TRBV11-2	-	TRBJ2-4	-	TGTGCCAGCAGCCAAGACCGGTTGGGGGCCACCAAAAACATTCAGTACTTC	CASSQDRLGATKNIQYF
TRBV5-4	-	TRBJ1-6	once	TGTGCCAGCAGCTGGAAAACGGGGGATTATTCACCCCTCCACTTT	CASSWKTGDYSPLHF
TRBV15	-	TRBJ2-7	-	TGTGCCACCAGCAGAGAAGGGGACTTCTACGAGCAGTACTTC	CATSREGDFYEQYF
TRBV20-1	-	TRBJ2-7	few	TGCAGTGCTAGATCCTCAGCAGTCTCCTACGAGCAGTACTTC	CSARSSAVSYEQYF
TRBV9	-	TRBJ2-7	-	TGTGCCAGCAGCATCCAGGACGGGTCCTACGAGCAGTACTTC	CASSIQDGSYEQYF
TRBV11-2	TRBD2	TRBJ2-1	-	TGTGCCAGTAGCTTAGCGGGTACTAGCCGCGATGAGCAGTTCTTC	CASSLAGTSRDEQFF
TRBV11-2	-	TRBJ2-5	-	TGTGCCAGCAGCCCAACGGGACAACCATCAGAGACCCAGTACTTC	CASSPTGQPSETQYF
TRBV6-5	TRBD1	TRBJ2-1	-	TGTGCCAGCAGTTACACCGCCGGGACAGGGGACAATGAGCAGTTCTTC	CASSYTAGTGDNEQFF
TRBV20-1	-	TRBJ2-3	-	TGCAGTGCCCCTAATACGGAAGGAGATACGCAGTATTTT	CSAPNTEGDTQYF
TRBV29-1	TRBD1	TRBJ2-3	-	TGCAGCGCGCAGGGGGTGCTCACAGATACGCAGTATTTT	CSAQGVLTDTQYF
TRBV3-1	TRBD2	TRBJ2-7	-	TGTGCCAGCAGCCCTGGGGTTGGCGGGAGGGCCGCGGGTGAGCAGTACTTC	CASSPGVGGRAAGEQYF
TRBV29-1	TRBD2	TRBJ2-5	-	TGCAGCGTGGACAGGACTAGCGGGGGCCCAGAGACCCAGTACTTC	CSVDRTSGGPETQYF
TRBV7-2	-	TRBJ1-4	few	TGTGCCAGCAGCTTAAGGGCAGTGGTCCAAAATGAAAAACTGTTTTTT	CASSLRAVVQNEKLFF
TRBV20-1	-	TRBJ2-1	-	TGCAGTCCCGGGCCAGGATTGAATGAGCAGTTCTTC	CSPGPGLNEQFF
TRBV7-2	-	TRBJ1-1	-	TGTGCCAGCAGCCCCGGGGTATACCCTGGCACTGAAGCTTTCTTT	CASSPGVYPGTEAFF
TRBV20-1	TRBD2	TRBJ2-2	-	TGCAGTGCTAGCAGGCTAGCGGGGAACACCGGGGAGCTGTTTTTT	CSASRLAGNTGELFF
TRBV11-2	TRBD2	TRBJ2-3	-	TGTGCCAGCAGGGGGGCTAGCGGGAGTACAGATACGCAGTATTTT	CASRGASGSTDTQYF
TRBV6-6	TRBD1	TRBJ1-4	-	TGTGCCAGCGTACTAAACCCGGGACAGGTGAATGAAAAACTGTTTTTT	CASVLNPGQVNEKLFF
TRBV7-2	TRBD2	TRBJ2-7	-	TGTGCCAGCAGCCCCCTGATTAGCGGGACGACCTACGAGCAGTACTTC	CASSPLISGTTYEQYF
TRBV24-1	TRBD2	TRBJ2-7	-	TGTGCCACCAGTGATTCCGGGACTAGCGGGGTCGAGCAGTACTTC	CATSDSGTSGVEQYF
TRBV12-3/TRBV12-4	TRBD1	TRBJ2-6	few	TGTGCCAGCAGCCGGGCTCTCCAGGGGGCTGGGGCCAACGTCCTGACTTTC	CASSRALQGAGANVLTF
TRBV25-1	-	TRBJ2-3	many	TGTGCCAGCAGTGAGACGGGGCAGATAGATACGCAGTATTTT	CASSETGQIDTQYF
TRBV4-1	TRBD2	TRBJ2-1	-	TGCGCCAGCACCAGAATAGCGGGAGGTGGCGATGAGCAGTTCTTC	CASTRIAGGGDEQFF
TRBV7-9	TRBD2	TRBJ2-1	-	TGTGCCAGCAGCTCGGGGAGGGCTAGCGGGAGCCTCTCCTACAATGAGCAGTTCTTC	CASSSGRASGSLSYNEQFF
TRBV30	-	TRBJ2-7	-	TGTGCCTGGAGTGTGGCGGCCTACGAGCAGTACTTC	CAWSVAAYEQYF
TRBV4-1	-	TRBJ2-7	-	TGCGCCAGCAGCTTAAAGCCCTTGGGTTACGAGCAGTACTTC	CASSLKPLGYEQYF
TRBV4-2	TRBD1	TRBJ2-5	-	TGTGCCAGCGGTCCAACCCGGACAGGGATGGAGACCCAGTACTTC	CASGPTRTGMETQYF
TRBV24-1	TRBD1	TRBJ2-1	-	TGTGCCACCAGTGATTCGGGACAGGGAAACTCCTACAATGAGCAGTTCTTC	CATSDSGQGNSYNEQFF
TRBV29-1	TRBD1	TRBJ2-7	few	TGCAGCGTTGCGAGGGGGCTCTCCTACGAGCAGTACTTC	CSVARGLSYEQYF
TRBV10-1	-	TRBJ2-7	-	TGCGCCAGCAGGGGGAGTTGGGAGCAGTACTTC	CASRGSWEQYF
TRBV27	-	TRBJ2-2	-	TGTGCCAGCAGTTTCGTTCAGTCGAACACCGGGGAGCTGTTTTTT	CASSFVQSNTGELFF
TRBV6-6	-	TRBJ1-1	-	TGTGCCAGCAGTTGGGGAGGAGAGAACACTGAAGCTTTCTTT	CASSWGGENTEAFF
TRBV20-1	-	TRBJ2-5	few	TGCAGTGCTAGAAGGAGAGGGGGGGCCCAAGAGACCCAGTACTTC	CSARRRGGAQETQYF
TRBV13	-	TRBJ2-1	few	TGTGCCAGCAGCTTTTTCGGGGAGTCCTACAATGAGCAGTTCTTC	CASSFFGESYNEQFF
TRBV2	TRBD1	TRBJ2-5	-	TGTGCCAGCAGTCCCACAGGGGTAGGGGAGACCCAGTACTTC	CASSPTGVGETQYF
TRBV4-1	TRBD2	TRBJ2-7	-	TGCGCCAGCAGCCAAGGGCAGCGGGGGCGATACGAGCAGTACTTC	CASSQGQRGRYEQYF